This T cell receptor (beta chain) was captured by sequencing in a study of OX40 agonist ivuxolimab in advanced cancers. Study overall: Ivuxolimab, which is an agonistic anti-OX40 (CD134) antibody, was administered to the patients. A diagnosis of hepatocellular carcinoma, melanoma, renal cell or head and neck cancer was present in dose-escalation patients. Therapy given before enrollment (anti-PD-1, anti-PD-L1 or anti-CTLA-4) was allowed, and around 40% had some. General study points: Expanded peripheral T cell antigen specificity was not determined.

This CDR3 is built from 13 residues. V was shortened by 5 bases and J by 7 bases, with 14 bases between the two germline ends. Germline values: CDR1 SGHTA, CDR2 FQGTGA. About this clone itself: Antigen unknown.

This table comes from immunoSEQ multiplex PCR, and its TCRdb copy is limited to in-frame clones, with some not included. Seen here are tens of thousands of clones, approximately 90% observed once, and the top ten hold 1.1% to 1.5%. The source is an adult with an advanced solid tumor such as melanoma, head and neck, liver or kidney cancer. The material sequenced was CD4+ or CD8+ T cells sorted from blood, taken in a trial of the OX40 agonist ivuxolimab. The chain uses TRBV7-3 and TRBJ1-1, with TRBD1 as a possible D gene (5 bases). The CDR3 region has the DNA TGTGCCAGCAGCGAAGGGGCCGGGGTTGAAGCTTTCTTT. This codes for CASSEGAGVEAFF.